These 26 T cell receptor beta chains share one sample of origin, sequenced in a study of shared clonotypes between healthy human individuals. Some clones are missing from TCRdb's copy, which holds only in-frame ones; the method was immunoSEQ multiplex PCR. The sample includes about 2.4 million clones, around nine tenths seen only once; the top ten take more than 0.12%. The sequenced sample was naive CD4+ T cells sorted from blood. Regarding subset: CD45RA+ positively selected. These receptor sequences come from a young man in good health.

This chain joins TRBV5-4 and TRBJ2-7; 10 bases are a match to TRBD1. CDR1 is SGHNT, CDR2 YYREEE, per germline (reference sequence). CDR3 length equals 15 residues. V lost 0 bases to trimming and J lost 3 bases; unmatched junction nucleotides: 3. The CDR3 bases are TGTGCCAGCAGCTTGGTTAGGGACAGGGGCTACGAGCAGTACTTC. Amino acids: CASSLVRDRGYEQYF.

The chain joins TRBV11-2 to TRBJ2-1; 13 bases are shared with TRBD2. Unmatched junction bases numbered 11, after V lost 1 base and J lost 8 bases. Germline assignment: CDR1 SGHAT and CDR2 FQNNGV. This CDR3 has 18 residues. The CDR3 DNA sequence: TGTGCCAGCAGCTTAGGTGGTCGAGGGACTAGCGGGGTGGATGAGCAGTTCTTC. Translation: CASSLGGRGTSGVDEQFF. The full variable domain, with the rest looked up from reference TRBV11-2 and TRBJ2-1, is EAGVAQSPRYKIIEKRQSVAFWCNPISGHATLYWYQQILGQGPKLLIQFQNNGVVDDSQLPKDRFSAERLKGVDSTLKIQPAKLEDSAVYLCASSLGGRGTSGVDEQFFGPGTRLTVL.

This CDR3 reads CASRPAGSGEDNEQFF. The DNA of the CDR3 is TGTGCCAGTAGGCCCGCGGGTAGCGGGGAGGACAATGAGCAGTTCTTC. The rearrangement links TRBV19 to TRBJ2-1, with 8 bases matching TRBD2. Germline V gives CDR1 LNHDA, CDR2 SQIVND (reference sequence). The CDR3 is made up of 16 amino acids. V was pared by 6 bases and J by 5 bases, with 12 bases of the junction left unmatched. Using reference TRBV19 and TRBJ2-1 for the parts outside the CDR3, the full variable domain is DGGITQSPKYLFRKEGQNVTLSCEQNLNHDAMYWYRQDPGQGLRLIYYSQIVNDFQKGDIAEGYSVSREKKESFPLTVTSAQKNPTAFYLCASRPAGSGEDNEQFFGPGTRLTVL.

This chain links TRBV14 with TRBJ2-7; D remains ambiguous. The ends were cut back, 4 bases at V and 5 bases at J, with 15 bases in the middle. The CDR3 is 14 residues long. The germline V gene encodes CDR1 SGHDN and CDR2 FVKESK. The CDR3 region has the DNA TGTGCCAGCAGCCCCTTTTCCCGTGGAAACGAGCAGTACTTC. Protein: CASSPFSRGNEQYF.

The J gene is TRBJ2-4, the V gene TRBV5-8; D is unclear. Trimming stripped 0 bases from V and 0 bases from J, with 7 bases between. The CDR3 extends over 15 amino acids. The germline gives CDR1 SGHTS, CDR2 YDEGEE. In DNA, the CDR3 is TGTGCCAGCAGCTTGGAAATACTAGCCAAAAACATTCAGTACTTC. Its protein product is CASSLEILAKNIQYF.

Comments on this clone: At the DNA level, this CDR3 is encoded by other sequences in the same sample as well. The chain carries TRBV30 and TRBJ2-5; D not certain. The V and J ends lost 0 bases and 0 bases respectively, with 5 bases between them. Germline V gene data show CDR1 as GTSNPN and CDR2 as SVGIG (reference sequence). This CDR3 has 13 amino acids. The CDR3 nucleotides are TGTGCCTGGAGTGTCAGTAACCAAGAGACCCAGTACTTC. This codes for CAWSVSNQETQYF.

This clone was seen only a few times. The CDR3 loop is CASSQFSGTGNTIYF. The CDR3 DNA sequence: TGTGCCAGCAGCCAATTTTCAGGGACGGGAAACACCATATATTTT. The chain joins TRBV14 to TRBJ1-3, with a possible D match to TRBD1 (5 bases). Trimming pared 2 bases from V and 4 bases from J, leaving 12 bases between. The CDR3 sequence is 15 residues long. Germline V CDR1 and CDR2: SGHDN, FVKESK.

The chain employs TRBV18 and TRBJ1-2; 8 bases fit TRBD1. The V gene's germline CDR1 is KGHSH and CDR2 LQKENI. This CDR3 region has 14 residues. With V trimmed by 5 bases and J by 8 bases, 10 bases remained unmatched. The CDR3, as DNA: TGTGCCAGCTCAAGCCCCGACAGGGGACGAGGCTACACCTTC. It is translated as CASSSPDRGRGYTF. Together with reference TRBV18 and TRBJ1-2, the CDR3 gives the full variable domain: NAGVMQNPRHLVRRRGQEARLRCSPMKGHSHVYWYRQLPEEGLKFMVYLQKENIIDESGMPKERFSAEFPKEGPSILRIQQVVRGDSAAYFCASSSPDRGRGYTFGSGTRLTVV.

CDR3 DNA: TGTGCCAGCAGCTTGGCGGGACAGGGTTTTTCCAACTATGGCTACACCTTC. Its protein product is CASSLAGQGFSNYGYTF. The chain uses TRBV7-9 and TRBJ1-2; 9 nucleotides match TRBD1. V was pared by 3 bases and J by 2 bases, with 10 bases of the junction left unmatched. This CDR3 spans 17 amino acids. Per the germline V gene, CDR1 is SEHNR and CDR2 is FQNEAQ (reference sequence). Full variable domain (missing parts from reference TRBV7-9 and TRBJ1-2): DTGVSQNPRHKITKRGQNVTFRCDPISEHNRLYWYRQTLGQGPEFLTYFQNEAQLEKSRLLSDRFSAERPKGSFSTLEIQRTEQGDSAMYLCASSLAGQGFSNYGYTFGSGTRLTVV.

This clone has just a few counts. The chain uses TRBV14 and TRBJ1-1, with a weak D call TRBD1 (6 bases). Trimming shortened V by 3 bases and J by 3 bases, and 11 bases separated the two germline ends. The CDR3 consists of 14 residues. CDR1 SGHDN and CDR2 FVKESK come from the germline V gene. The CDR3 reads CASSHRGVYTEAFF. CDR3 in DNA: TGTGCCAGCAGCCATAGGGGGGTTTACACTGAAGCTTTCTTT.

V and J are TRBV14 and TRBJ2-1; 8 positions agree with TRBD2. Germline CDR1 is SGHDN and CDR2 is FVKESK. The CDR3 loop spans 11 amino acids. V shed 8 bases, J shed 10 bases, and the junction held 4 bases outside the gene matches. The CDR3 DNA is TGTGCCAGCTCCCCGGGGGGGGAGCAGTTCTTC. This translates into CASSPGGEQFF. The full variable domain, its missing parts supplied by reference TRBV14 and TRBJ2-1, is EAGVTQFPSHSVIEKGQTVTLRCDPISGHDNLYWYRRVMGKEIKFLLHFVKESKQDESGMPNNRFLAERTGGTYSTLKVQPAELEDSGVYFCASSPGGEQFFGPGTRLTVL.

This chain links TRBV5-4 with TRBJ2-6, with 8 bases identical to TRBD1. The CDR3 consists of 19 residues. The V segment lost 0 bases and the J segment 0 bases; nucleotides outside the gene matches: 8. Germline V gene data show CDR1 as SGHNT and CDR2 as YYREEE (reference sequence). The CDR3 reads CASSLARQGTRSGANVLTF. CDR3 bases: TGTGCCAGCAGCTTGGCCCGACAGGGGACTCGCTCTGGGGCCAACGTCCTGACTTTC.

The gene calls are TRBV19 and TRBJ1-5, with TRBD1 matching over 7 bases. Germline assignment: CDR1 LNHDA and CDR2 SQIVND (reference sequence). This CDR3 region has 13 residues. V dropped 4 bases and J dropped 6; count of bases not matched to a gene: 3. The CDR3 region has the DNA TGTGCCAGTAGTAGACAGGGAACTCAGCCCCAGCATTTT. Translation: CASSRQGTQPQHF.

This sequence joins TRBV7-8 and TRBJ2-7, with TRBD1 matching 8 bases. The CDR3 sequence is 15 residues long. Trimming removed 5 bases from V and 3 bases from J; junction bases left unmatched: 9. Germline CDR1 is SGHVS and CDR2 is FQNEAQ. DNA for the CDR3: TGTGCCAGCAGCCACCGGACAGGGACCGGCTACGAGCAGTACTTC. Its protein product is CASSHRTGTGYEQYF.

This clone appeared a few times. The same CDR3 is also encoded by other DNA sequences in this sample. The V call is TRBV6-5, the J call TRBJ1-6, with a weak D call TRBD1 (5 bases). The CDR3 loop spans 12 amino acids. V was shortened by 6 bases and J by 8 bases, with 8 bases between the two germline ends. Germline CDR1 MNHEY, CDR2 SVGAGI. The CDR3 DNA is TGTGCCAGCAGCTTAGGGGATTCACCCCTCCACTTT. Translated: CASSLGDSPLHF.

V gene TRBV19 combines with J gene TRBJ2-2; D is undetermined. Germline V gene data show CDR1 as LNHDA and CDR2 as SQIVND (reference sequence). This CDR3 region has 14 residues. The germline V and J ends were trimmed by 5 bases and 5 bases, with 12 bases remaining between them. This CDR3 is CASSGPRWTGELFF. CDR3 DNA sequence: TGTGCCAGTAGTGGCCCCCGTTGGACCGGGGAGCTGTTTTTT.

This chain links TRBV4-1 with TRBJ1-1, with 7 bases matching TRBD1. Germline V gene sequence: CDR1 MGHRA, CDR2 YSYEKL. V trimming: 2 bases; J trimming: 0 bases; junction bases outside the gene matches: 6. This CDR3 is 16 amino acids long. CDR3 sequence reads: CASSQTNRGMNTEAFF. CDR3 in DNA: TGCGCCAGCAGCCAAACAAACAGGGGAATGAACACTGAAGCTTTCTTT.

The CDR3 here is CASRGDGHQPQHF. The CDR3 DNA reads as TGTGCCAGCAGAGGGGACGGGCATCAGCCCCAGCATTTT. The rearrangement uses TRBV28 and TRBJ1-5; maybe TRBD1 (5 bases). The CDR3 consists of 13 residues. Germline-derived CDR1 and CDR2 are MDHEN and SYDVKM. V was clipped by 6 bases and J by 5 bases, with 11 bases between them.

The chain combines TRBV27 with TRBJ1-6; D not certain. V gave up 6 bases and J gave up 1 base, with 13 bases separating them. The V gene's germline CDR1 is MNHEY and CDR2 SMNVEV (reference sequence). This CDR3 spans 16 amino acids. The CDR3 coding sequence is TGTGCCAGCAGCCTTAACGGGTTGTCCTATAATTCACCCCTCCACTTT. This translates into CASSLNGLSYNSPLHF.

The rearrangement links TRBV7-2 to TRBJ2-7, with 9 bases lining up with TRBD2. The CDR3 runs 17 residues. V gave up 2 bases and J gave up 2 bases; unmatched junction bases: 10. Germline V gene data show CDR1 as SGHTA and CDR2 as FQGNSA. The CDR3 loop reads CASSLKAGGTVTYEQYF. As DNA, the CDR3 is TGTGCCAGCAGCTTAAAGGCGGGGGGGACGGTGACCTACGAGCAGTACTTC.

CDR3 DNA: TGTGCCACCAGCAGAGATTGGCGGGAGACCCAGTACTTC. This sequence encodes CATSRDWRETQYF. The chain is built from TRBV15 and TRBJ2-5; no firm D call. CDR1 is LNHNV and CDR2 is YYDKDF in the germline V gene (reference sequence). This CDR3 contains 13 residues. V shed 0 bases and J shed 5 bases, with 7 bases lying between them.

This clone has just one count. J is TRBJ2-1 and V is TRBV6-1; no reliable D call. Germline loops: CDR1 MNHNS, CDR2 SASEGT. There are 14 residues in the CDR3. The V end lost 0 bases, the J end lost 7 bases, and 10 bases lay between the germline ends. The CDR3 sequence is CASSEAGWQNEQFF. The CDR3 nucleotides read TGTGCCAGCAGTGAAGCGGGTTGGCAAAATGAGCAGTTCTTC.

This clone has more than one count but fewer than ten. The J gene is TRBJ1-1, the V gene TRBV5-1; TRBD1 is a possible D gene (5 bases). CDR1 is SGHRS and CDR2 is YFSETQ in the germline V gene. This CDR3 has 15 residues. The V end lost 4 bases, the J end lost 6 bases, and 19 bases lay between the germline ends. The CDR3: CASSVSARGDPEAFF. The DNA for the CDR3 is TGCGCCAGCAGCGTGTCCGCAAGAGGGGATCCTGAAGCTTTCTTT.

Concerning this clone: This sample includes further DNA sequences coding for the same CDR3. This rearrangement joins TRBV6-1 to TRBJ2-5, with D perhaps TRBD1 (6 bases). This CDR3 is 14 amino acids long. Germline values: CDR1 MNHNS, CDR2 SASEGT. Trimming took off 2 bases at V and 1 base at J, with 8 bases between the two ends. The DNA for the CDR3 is TGTGCCAGCAGTGAACACAGGGTCCAAGAGACCCAGTACTTC. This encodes CASSEHRVQETQYF.

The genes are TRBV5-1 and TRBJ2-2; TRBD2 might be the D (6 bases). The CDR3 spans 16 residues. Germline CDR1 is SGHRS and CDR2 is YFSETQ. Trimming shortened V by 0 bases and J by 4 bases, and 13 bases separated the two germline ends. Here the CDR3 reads CASSLEAAGFTGELFF. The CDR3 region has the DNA TGCGCCAGCAGCTTGGAGGCCGCGGGGTTCACCGGGGAGCTGTTTTTT. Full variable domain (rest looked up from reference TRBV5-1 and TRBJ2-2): KAGVTQTPRYLIKTRGQQVTLSCSPISGHRSVSWYQQTPGQGLQFLFEYFSETQRNKGNFPGRFSGRQFSNSRSEMNVSTLELGDSALYLCASSLEAAGFTGELFFGEGSRLTVL.

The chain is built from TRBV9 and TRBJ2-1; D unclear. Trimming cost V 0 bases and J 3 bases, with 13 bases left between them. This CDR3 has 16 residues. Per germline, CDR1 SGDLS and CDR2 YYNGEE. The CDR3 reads CASSVDLVPLYNEQFF. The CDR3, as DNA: TGTGCCAGCAGCGTAGATCTAGTCCCTCTCTACAATGAGCAGTTCTTC.